This TCR beta chain was captured by sequencing in a study of TIL therapy for anti-PD-1-resistant metastatic lung cancer. About the research overall: Tumor harvest preceded PD-1/PD-L1 blockade, followed by nivolumab treatment. Median tumor mutation burden was roughly 1.4 mutations per megabase. Whole-study findings and limits: Patients were highly selected, enriched for treatment-naive, never-smoker and oncogene-addicted cases.

Points on this clone: Its target is not known.

The libraries were made with immunoSEQ v3. TCRdb's copy holds only in-frame clones and misses some; the assay was immunoSEQ multiplex PCR. The sample has about 12,000 clones, 80% seen once. The CDR3 consists of 14 residues. V dropped 8 bases and J dropped 2; count of bases not matched to a gene: 6. As for time point: pre-treatment sample, taken before nivolumab and TIL therapy. Enrollment ran from October 2017 to early 2020. The sequences come from blood, collected at baseline. The J gene is TRBJ2-7, the V gene TRBV23-1; the match to TRBD1 covers 10 bases. TRBV23-1 is known as an ORF, though its function is uncertain. The clonotype originates from a person aged 30 to 80 with non-small cell lung cancer. CDR3: CASRPDRGAYEQYF. DNA of the CDR3: TGCGCCAGCCGGCCGGACAGGGGGGCCTACGAGCAGTACTTC.